This T cell receptor (beta chain) was found in a study of blood T cell repertoires in COVID-19. Study overall: Acute and convalescent COVID-19 specimens originated in the United States, Italy and Spain. T cells, B-cell-depleted T cells, or PBMCs supplied cDNA or gDNA.

Source study methods: Scientists estimated how many nucleated cells there were by amplifying reference gene primers. The method was immunoSEQ multiplex PCR; TCRdb's version includes in-frame clones alone and lacks a portion of them. The V and J calls and clone size are taken from that table; D and trimming were inferred from the DNA. The data show 80,000 to 100,000 clones, 90% seen once. The CDR3 covers 13 residues. The V and J ends lost 0 bases and 4 bases respectively, with 7 bases between them. Germline assignment: CDR1 SGHRS and CDR2 YFSETQ. This receptor was obtained from a human donor with active COVID-19. The donor label of this sample is uncertain. The sequencing sample was made of peripheral blood. The chain carries TRBV5-1 and TRBJ2-5, with a tentative D call TRBD1 (5 bases). CDR3 nucleotide sequence: TGCGCCAGCAGCTTGGGACAGAGAGAGACCCAGTACTTC. Protein product: CASSLGQRETQYF.